These T cell receptor beta chains were read from a single sample in a study of blood T cell repertoires in COVID-19. TCRdb's copy holds only in-frame clones and misses some; the assay was immunoSEQ multiplex PCR. Found here are around 400,000 clones, roughly 86% of them singletons; the top ten hold 1.5% to 2%. Specimen: PBMCs or T cells enriched from blood (not recorded which). Source of these receptors: a woman aged 25 to 39 who had recovered from COVID-19. The CDR3 runs from the conserved cysteine through the conserved F or W. The order of the fields is V gene, CDR3 length, D gene, clone size, J gene, CDR3 DNA, CDR3 protein. D genes are given only for firm matches. Only part of the rows carry a size: once, few, many, or a class if the clone is expanded.

TRBV5-1	15	TRBD1	-	TRBJ1-5	TGCGCCAGCAGCCCGGGACAGGGATGGAATCAGCCCCAGCATTTT	CASSPGQGWNQPQHF
TRBV5-1	14	-	-	TRBJ2-5	TGCGCCAGCAGCTTAGTACAGCCCCAAGAGACCCAGTACTTC	CASSLVQPQETQYF
TRBV27	14	-	-	TRBJ1-3	TGTGCCAGCTCCCCGTTGGGGGGGGGAAACACCATATATTTT	CASSPLGGGNTIYF
TRBV6-2/TRBV6-3	15	-	once	TRBJ2-2	TGTGCCAGCAGTTATTCGGACACTAACACCGGGGAGCTGTTTTTT	CASSYSDTNTGELFF
TRBV7-9	15	TRBD1	-	TRBJ1-2	TGTGCCAGCAGCCGTACAGGGGAAGTAATCTATGGCTACACCTTC	CASSRTGEVIYGYTF
TRBV6-2/TRBV6-3	12	TRBD1	many	TRBJ1-2	TGTGCCAGCAGTTACGGGGACAGTTATTACACCTTC	CASSYGDSYYTF
TRBV6-5	15	-	-	TRBJ2-7	TGTGCCAGCAGTTACTCGGGGGGTGGCTCCTACGAGCAGTACTTC	CASSYSGGGSYEQYF
TRBV5-6	13	-	-	TRBJ2-3	TGTGCCAGCAGCACGGACTGGACAGATACGCAGTATTTT	CASSTDWTDTQYF
TRBV19	14	-	-	TRBJ1-1	TGTGCCAGTACCGTTTGGGCAATGAACACTGAAGCTTTCTTT	CASTVWAMNTEAFF
TRBV5-1	12	-	-	TRBJ2-7	TGCGCCAGCAGCTTAGCCGCAGGGCCGCGGTACTTC	CASSLAAGPRYF
TRBV10-3	14	-	-	TRBJ1-1	TGTGCCATCAGTGAGGGAGTAGGGGGCACTGAAGCTTTCTTT	CAISEGVGGTEAFF
TRBV3-1/TRBV3-2	15	-	once	TRBJ2-1	TGTGCCAGCAGCCAAGATTTGTACTCATACAATGAGCAGTTCTTC	CASSQDLYSYNEQFF
TRBV6-1	16	TRBD1	-	TRBJ2-3	TGTGCCAGCAGTGGGGGACAGGGACGAAGCACAGATACGCAGTATTTT	CASSGGQGRSTDTQYF
TRBV12-5	17	TRBD2	-	TRBJ2-3	TGTGCTAGTGGTGCCTCCTGGCCTAGCGGAACCACAGATACGCAGTATTTT	CASGASWPSGTTDTQYF
TRBV19	12	-	-	TRBJ2-7	TGTGCCAGTAGTCAGGCCTCTTCCGAGCAGTACTTC	CASSQASSEQYF
TRBV2	15	TRBD2	-	TRBJ2-1	TGTGCCAGCAGTGGGCGGGAGGGCCCCTACAATGAGCAGTTCTTC	CASSGREGPYNEQFF
TRBV29-1	15	TRBD1	-	TRBJ1-1	TGCAGCGCGCCGGGACAGGGGGTTTCTGGTACTGAAGCTTTCTTT	CSAPGQGVSGTEAFF
TRBV25-1	17	TRBD1	-	TRBJ1-4	TGTGCCAGCAGTGAATCGGTAGGGGGCGCCGTCCGGGAAAAACTGTTTTTT	CASSESVGGAVREKLFF
TRBV9	17	TRBD2	-	TRBJ2-5	TGTGCCAGCAGCAGTTGGGCTAGCGGGGGGGCCCAGGAGACCCAGTACTTC	CASSSWASGGAQETQYF
TRBV10-3	14	TRBD2	-	TRBJ2-3	TGTGCCATCGGGAGTCGGGAGGGCGCAGATACGCAGTATTTT	CAIGSREGADTQYF
TRBV7-8	16	TRBD1	-	TRBJ2-5	TGTGCCAGCAGCCGCACAAGGGACAGGGGGCAAGAGACCCAGTACTTC	CASSRTRDRGQETQYF
TRBV6-5	15	-	-	TRBJ1-1	TGTGCCAGCAGTTACTCGACTCTAGAAAACACTGAAGCTTTCTTT	CASSYSTLENTEAFF
TRBV6-6	12	TRBD1	-	TRBJ1-1	TGTGCCAGCAGTTATCGGACAGGGGAAGCTTTCTTT	CASSYRTGEAFF
TRBV11-2	17	-	-	TRBJ2-2	TGTGCCAGCAGCTTAGTGGGTGGAGTAGGGAACACCGGGGAGCTGTTTTTT	CASSLVGGVGNTGELFF
TRBV12-3/TRBV12-4	13	TRBD1	-	TRBJ1-1	TGTGCCAGCACCGACAGGGGGAACTCTGAAGCTTTCTTT	CASTDRGNSEAFF
TRBV6-4	13	TRBD2	-	TRBJ2-3	TGTGCCAGCAGCCAGCGGGAGGGGGATACGCAGTATTTT	CASSQREGDTQYF
TRBV24-1	15	-	-	TRBJ1-1	TGTGCCACCAGTGATTTGTCAGTCACAGAGACTGAAGCTTTCTTT	CATSDLSVTETEAFF
TRBV27	17	-	-	TRBJ1-4	TGTGCCAGCAGTCCCATGTGGGGGGGGTCAACTAATGAAAAACTGTTTTTT	CASSPMWGGSTNEKLFF
TRBV6-5	15	TRBD1	-	TRBJ2-7	TGTGCCAGCAGACCCCAGACAGGGAAAAACTACGAGCAGTACTTC	CASRPQTGKNYEQYF
TRBV4-2	15	-	-	TRBJ1-5	TGTGCCAGCAGCCAAGATTTTAACCGCGATCAGCCCCAGCATTTT	CASSQDFNRDQPQHF
TRBV29-1	18	-	-	TRBJ2-7	TGCAGCGTTGAAGCCCGCGGGGTGTGGGAGGCCCTCGAAGACGAGCAGTACTTC	CSVEARGVWEALEDEQYF
TRBV30	13	-	-	TRBJ1-4	TGTGCCTGGGGGGGGGCTTTCAATGAAAAACTGTTTTTT	CAWGGAFNEKLFF
TRBV28	14	-	-	TRBJ2-7	TGTGCCAGCACACGGGGGGGACAGATCTACGAGCAGTACTTC	CASTRGGQIYEQYF
TRBV7-9	12	-	-	TRBJ2-2	TGTGCCAGCAGCGACAGCGCGCGGGAGCTGTTTTTT	CASSDSARELFF
TRBV5-1	13	-	-	TRBJ1-2	TGCGCCAGCAGCTTTACACAGCCCTATGGCTACACCTTC	CASSFTQPYGYTF
TRBV30	15	TRBD1	-	TRBJ1-3	TGTGCCTGGAGTGTCCAGGGGGGTGCTGGAAACACCATATATTTT	CAWSVQGGAGNTIYF
TRBV7-9	13	-	-	TRBJ2-7	TGTGCCAGCAGCTTTTCGCGTTCCTACGAGCAGTACTTC	CASSFSRSYEQYF
TRBV9	15	TRBD2	-	TRBJ2-1	TGTGCCAGCAGCTACAGACTAGCGGGAAACAATGAGCAGTTCTTC	CASSYRLAGNNEQFF
TRBV7-8	13	-	few	TRBJ2-7	TGTGCCAGCAGCTTAGCACTGGGAGACGAGCAGTACTTC	CASSLALGDEQYF
TRBV28	14	-	-	TRBJ2-5	TGTGCCAGCAGTTTCCTGCTAGAACAAGAGACCCAGTACTTC	CASSFLLEQETQYF
TRBV4-3	16	-	-	TRBJ1-2	TGCGCCAGCAGCCAAGATCTCGGGGGGACCAGCTATGGCTACACCTTC	CASSQDLGGTSYGYTF
TRBV20-1	14	TRBD2	-	TRBJ2-7	TGCAGTGCTAGTTTGGGCGGGGGGGCCCACGAGCAGTACTTC	CSASLGGGAHEQYF
TRBV6-5	13	-	-	TRBJ2-3	TGTGCCAGCAGTTCCCCAAGCACAGATACGCAGTATTTT	CASSSPSTDTQYF
TRBV18	18	-	-	TRBJ2-3	TGTGCCAGCTCGGATCCCAACCCGACTGCTACCGCCACAGATACGCAGTATTTT	CASSDPNPTATATDTQYF
TRBV6-5	15	TRBD1	-	TRBJ2-7	TGTGCCAGCAGGACCGGGACAGGCTTTACCTACGAGCAGTACTTC	CASRTGTGFTYEQYF
TRBV5-4	14	TRBD2	-	TRBJ2-1	TGTGCCAGCAGCTTGGAGAGCGGGGGGGGTTCTAAGTTCTTC	CASSLESGGGSKFF
TRBV12-3/TRBV12-4	12	-	-	TRBJ2-2	TGTGCCAGCAGTTTCGGTCCCGGGGAGCTGTTTTTT	CASSFGPGELFF
TRBV18	16	-	-	TRBJ2-6	TGTGCCAGCTCACCCCAAACACGCTCTGGGGCCAACGTCCTGACTTTC	CASSPQTRSGANVLTF
TRBV3-1/TRBV3-2	13	-	-	TRBJ2-2	TGTGCCAGCAGCCAAGACGGTGCCGGGGAGCTGTTTTTT	CASSQDGAGELFF
TRBV6-5	15	TRBD2	-	TRBJ2-2	TGTGCCAGCTCCTTCGGGGGGGGAGGGACCGGGGAGCTGTTTTTT	CASSFGGGGTGELFF
TRBV9	16	TRBD1	once	TRBJ2-7	TGTGCCAGCAGCCCGGGGACAGGGATCCCCTCCTACGAGCAGTACTTC	CASSPGTGIPSYEQYF
TRBV12-5	13	-	-	TRBJ1-2	TGTGCTAGTGGAGAGGGGGGGGCGCAAGGCTACACCTTC	CASGEGGAQGYTF
TRBV11-2	14	-	-	TRBJ2-5	TGTGCCAGCAGCTATGGGCGCACCCAAGAGACCCAGTACTTC	CASSYGRTQETQYF
TRBV6-5	14	-	-	TRBJ1-1	TGTGCCAGCAGCAACAGGGCGGTGGACACTGAAGCTTTCTTT	CASSNRAVDTEAFF
TRBV24-1	12	-	-	TRBJ2-1	TGTGCCACCAGTACCTCAGGGGATGAGCAGTTCTTC	CATSTSGDEQFF
TRBV2	14	-	-	TRBJ1-6	TGTGCCAGCAGTGTCGGAGGGACTGGCGTCAGACTCCACTTT	CASSVGGTGVRLHF